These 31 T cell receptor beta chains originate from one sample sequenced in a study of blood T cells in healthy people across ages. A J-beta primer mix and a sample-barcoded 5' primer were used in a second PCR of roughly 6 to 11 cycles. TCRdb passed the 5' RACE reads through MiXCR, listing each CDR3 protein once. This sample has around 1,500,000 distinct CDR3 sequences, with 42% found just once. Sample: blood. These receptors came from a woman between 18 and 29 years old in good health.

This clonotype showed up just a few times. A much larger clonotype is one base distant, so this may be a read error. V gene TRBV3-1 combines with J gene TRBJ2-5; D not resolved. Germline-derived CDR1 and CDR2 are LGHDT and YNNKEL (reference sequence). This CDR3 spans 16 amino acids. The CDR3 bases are TGTACCAGCAGTCGCACCGCCTTAGACCTTCAAGAGACCCAGTACTTC. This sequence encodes CTSSRTALDLQETQYF.

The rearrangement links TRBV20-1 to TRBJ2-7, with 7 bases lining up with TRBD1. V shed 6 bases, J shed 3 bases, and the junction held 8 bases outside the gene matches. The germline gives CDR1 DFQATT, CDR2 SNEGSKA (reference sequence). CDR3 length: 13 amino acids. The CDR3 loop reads CSAYKQGFYEQYF. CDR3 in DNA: TGCAGTGCCTATAAACAGGGGTTCTACGAGCAGTACTTC.

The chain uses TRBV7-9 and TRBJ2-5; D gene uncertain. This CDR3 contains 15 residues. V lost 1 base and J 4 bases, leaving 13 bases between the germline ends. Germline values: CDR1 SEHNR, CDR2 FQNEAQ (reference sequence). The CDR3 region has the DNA TGTGCCAGCAGCTTAGGGACGCCCGCGGCAGAGACCCAGTACTTC. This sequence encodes CASSLGTPAAETQYF.

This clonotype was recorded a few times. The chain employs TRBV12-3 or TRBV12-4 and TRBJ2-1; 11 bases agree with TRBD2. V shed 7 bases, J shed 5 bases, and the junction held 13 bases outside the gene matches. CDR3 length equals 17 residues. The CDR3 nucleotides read TGTGCCAGCACCTCTAGCCCGGGACTAGCGGAAAACAATGAGCAGTTCTTC. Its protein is CASTSSPGLAENNEQFF.

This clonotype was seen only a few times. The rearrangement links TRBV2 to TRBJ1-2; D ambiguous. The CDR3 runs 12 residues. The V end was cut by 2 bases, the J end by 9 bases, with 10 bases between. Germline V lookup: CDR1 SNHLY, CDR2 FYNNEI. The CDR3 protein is CASSEFVSSYTF. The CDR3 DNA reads TGTGCCAGCAGTGAATTTGTCAGTAGCTACACCTTC.

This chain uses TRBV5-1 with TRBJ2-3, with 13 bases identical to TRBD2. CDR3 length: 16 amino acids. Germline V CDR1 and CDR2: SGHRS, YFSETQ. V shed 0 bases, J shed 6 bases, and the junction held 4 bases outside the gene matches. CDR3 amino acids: CASSLGGLAGVDTQYF. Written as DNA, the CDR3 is TGCGCCAGCAGCTTGGGCGGACTAGCGGGGGTCGATACGCAGTATTTT. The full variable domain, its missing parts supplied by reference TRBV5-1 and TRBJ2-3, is KAGVTQTPRYLIKTRGQQVTLSCSPISGHRSVSWYQQTPGQGLQFLFEYFSETQRNKGNFPGRFSGRQFSNSRSEMNVSTLELGDSALYLCASSLGGLAGVDTQYFGPGTRLTVL.

The chain's CDR3 is CASSDLDRVDTEAFF. CDR3 in DNA: TGTGCCAGCAGCGATTTGGACAGGGTGGACACTGAAGCTTTCTTT. The chain has TRBV9 and TRBJ1-1, with 8 bases aligning to TRBD1. Germline V gene lookup returns CDR1 SGDLS and CDR2 YYNGEE. V lost 3 bases, J lost 3 bases, and 7 bases stayed unmatched. This CDR3 spans 15 amino acids.

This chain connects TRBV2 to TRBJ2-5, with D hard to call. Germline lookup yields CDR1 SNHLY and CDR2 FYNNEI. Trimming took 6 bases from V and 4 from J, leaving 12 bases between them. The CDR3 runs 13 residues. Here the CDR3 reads CASSSSVRETQYF. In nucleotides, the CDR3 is TGTGCCAGCAGCTCGTCTGTCAGAGAGACCCAGTACTTC.

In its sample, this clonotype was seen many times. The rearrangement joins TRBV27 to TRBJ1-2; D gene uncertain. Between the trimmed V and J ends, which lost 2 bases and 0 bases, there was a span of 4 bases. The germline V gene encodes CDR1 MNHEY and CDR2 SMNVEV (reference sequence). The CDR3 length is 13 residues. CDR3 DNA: TGTGCCAGCAGTTTAAGGGCTAACTATGGCTACACCTTC. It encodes CASSLRANYGYTF.

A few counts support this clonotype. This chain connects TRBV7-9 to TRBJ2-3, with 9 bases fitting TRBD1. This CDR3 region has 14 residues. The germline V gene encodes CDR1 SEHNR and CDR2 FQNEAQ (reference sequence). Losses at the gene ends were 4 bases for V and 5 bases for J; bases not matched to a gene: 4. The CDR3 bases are TGTGCCAGCAGCTGGGACAGGGAGGGAGATACGCAGTATTTT. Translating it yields CASSWDREGDTQYF.

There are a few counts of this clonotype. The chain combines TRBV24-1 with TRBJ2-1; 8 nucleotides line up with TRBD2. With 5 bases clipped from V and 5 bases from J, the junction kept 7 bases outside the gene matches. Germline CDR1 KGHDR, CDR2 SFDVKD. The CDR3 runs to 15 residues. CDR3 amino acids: CATSGISGENNEQFF. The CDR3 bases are TGTGCCACCAGTGGGATTAGCGGGGAGAACAATGAGCAGTTCTTC.

DNA for the CDR3: TGCAGCGTTGAACCTGGACAGGGATCGGTATCGATCGGCTACACCTTC. Protein product: CSVEPGQGSVSIGYTF. The V gene is TRBV29-1, the J gene TRBJ1-2; 8 nucleotides agree with TRBD1. This CDR3 has 16 amino acids. V was pared by 2 bases and J by 8 bases, with 16 bases of the junction left unmatched. In germline, CDR1 is SQVTM, CDR2 ANQGSEA.

The CDR3 bases are TGTGCCAGCAGTTTTAAGGGGACAGATACGCAGTATTTT. Its protein is CASSFKGTDTQYF. The rearrangement uses TRBV27 and TRBJ2-3; a possible D gene is TRBD1 (5 bases). The CDR3 contains 13 residues. Trimming stripped 3 bases from V and 3 bases from J, with 7 bases between. CDR1 and CDR2 from the germline V gene are MNHEY and SMNVEV (reference sequence).

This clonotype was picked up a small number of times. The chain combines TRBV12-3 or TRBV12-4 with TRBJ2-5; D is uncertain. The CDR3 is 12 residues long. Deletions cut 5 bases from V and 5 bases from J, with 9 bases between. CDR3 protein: CASSRPRETQYF. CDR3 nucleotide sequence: TGTGCCAGCAGTCGACCCAGGGAGACCCAGTACTTC.

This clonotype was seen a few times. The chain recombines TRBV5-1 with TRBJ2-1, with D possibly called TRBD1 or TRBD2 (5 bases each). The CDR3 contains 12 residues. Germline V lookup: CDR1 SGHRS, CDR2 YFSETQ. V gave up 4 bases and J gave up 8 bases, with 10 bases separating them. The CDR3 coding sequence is TGCGCCAGCAGCCCACCGGGACATGAGCAGTTCTTC. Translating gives CASSPPGHEQFF.

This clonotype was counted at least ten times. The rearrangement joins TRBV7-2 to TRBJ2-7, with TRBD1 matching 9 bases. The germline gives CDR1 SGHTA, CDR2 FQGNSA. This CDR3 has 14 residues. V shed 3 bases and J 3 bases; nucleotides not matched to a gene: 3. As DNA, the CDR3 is TGTGCCAGCAGCTTCGGGACAGGGATCTACGAGCAGTACTTC. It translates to CASSFGTGIYEQYF.

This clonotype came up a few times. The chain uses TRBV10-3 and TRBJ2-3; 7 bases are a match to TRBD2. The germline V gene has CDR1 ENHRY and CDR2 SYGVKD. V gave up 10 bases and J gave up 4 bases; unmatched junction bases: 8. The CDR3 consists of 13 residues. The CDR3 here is CATSGADADTQYF. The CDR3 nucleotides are TGTGCCACTAGCGGAGCGGACGCAGATACGCAGTATTTT.

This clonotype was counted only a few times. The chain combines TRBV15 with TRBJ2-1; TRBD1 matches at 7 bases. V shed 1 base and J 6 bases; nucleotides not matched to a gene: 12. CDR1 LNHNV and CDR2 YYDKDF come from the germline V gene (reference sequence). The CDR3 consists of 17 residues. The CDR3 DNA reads TGTGCCACCAGCAGAGTCAACCTTCGACAGGGTGGCAATGAGCAGTTCTTC. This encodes CATSRVNLRQGGNEQFF.

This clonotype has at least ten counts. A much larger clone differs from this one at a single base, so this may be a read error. The CDR3 sequence is CASSREPATRATDTQYF. The CDR3 DNA reads TGTGCCAGCAGTCGGGAACCTGCCACGAGGGCCACAGATACGCAGTATTTT. The chain links TRBV12-3 or TRBV12-4 to TRBJ2-3, with a possible D match to TRBD2 (5 bases). CDR3 length: 17 residues. Between the trimmed V and J ends, which lost 5 bases and 2 bases, there was a span of 20 bases.

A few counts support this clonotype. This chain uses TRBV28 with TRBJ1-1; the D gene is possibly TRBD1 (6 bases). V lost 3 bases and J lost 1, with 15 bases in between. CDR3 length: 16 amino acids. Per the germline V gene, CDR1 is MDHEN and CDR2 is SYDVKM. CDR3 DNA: TGTGCCAGCAGTTTTAGCTCCGGGACACCGAACACTGAAGCTTTCTTT. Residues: CASSFSSGTPNTEAFF.

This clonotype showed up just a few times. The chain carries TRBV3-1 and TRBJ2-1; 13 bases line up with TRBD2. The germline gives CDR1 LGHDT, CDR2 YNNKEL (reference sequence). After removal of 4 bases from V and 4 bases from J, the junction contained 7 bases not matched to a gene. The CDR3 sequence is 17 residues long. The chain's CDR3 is CASSPRRTSGGYNEQFF. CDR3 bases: TGTGCCAGCAGCCCCCGACGGACTAGCGGGGGATACAATGAGCAGTTCTTC.

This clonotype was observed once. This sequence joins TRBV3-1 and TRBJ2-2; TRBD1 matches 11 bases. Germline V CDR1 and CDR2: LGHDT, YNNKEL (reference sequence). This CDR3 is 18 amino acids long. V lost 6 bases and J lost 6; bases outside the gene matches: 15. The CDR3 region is CASRRSTGQGGFAGELFF. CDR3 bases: TGTGCCAGCAGACGAAGTACGGGACAGGGGGGGTTCGCCGGGGAGCTGTTTTTT.

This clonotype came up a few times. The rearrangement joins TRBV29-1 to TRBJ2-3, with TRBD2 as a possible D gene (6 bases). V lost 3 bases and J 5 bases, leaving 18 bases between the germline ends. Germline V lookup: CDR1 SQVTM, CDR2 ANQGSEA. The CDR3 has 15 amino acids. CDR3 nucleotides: TGCAGCGTTGATGACGGGACTTCCCGGGAAGATACGCAGTATTTT. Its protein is CSVDDGTSREDTQYF.

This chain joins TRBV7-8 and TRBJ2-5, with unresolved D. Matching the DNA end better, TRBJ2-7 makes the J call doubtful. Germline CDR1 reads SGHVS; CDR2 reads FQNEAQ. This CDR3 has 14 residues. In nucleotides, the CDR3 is TGTGCCAGCAGCTTAGGCGCTAGTAACTACGAGCAGTACTTC. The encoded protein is CASSLGASNYEQYF.

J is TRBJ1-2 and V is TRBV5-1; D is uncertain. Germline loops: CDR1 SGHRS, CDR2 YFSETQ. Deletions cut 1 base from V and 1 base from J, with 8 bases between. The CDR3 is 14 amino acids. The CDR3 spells CASSLSNSNYGYTF. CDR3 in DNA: TGCGCCAGCAGCTTGAGTAATAGTAACTATGGCTACACCTTC.

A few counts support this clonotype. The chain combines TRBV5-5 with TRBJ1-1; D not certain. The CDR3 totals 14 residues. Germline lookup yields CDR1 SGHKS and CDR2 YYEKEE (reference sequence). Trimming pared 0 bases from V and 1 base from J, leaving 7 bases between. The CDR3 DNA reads TGTGCCAGCAGCTTGGAAGACACGAACACTGAAGCTTTCTTT. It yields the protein CASSLEDTNTEAFF.

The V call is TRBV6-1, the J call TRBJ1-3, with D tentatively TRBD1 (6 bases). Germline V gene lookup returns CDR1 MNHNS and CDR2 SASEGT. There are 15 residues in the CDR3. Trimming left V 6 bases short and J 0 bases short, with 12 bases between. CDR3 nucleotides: TGTGCCAGCAGGCCGTTGGACAGCTCTGGAAACACCATATATTTT. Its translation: CASRPLDSSGNTIYF.

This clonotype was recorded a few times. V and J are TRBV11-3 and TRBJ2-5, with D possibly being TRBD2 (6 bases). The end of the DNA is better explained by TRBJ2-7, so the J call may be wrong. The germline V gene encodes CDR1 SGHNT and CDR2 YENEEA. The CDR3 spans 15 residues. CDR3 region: CASSLGGGSYFEQYF. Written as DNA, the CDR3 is TGTGCCAGCAGCTTAGGGGGAGGCTCCTACTTCGAGCAGTACTTC.

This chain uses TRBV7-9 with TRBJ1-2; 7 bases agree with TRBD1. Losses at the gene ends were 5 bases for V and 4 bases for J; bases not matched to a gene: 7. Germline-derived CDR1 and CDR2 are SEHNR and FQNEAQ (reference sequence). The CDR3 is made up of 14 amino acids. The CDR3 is CASSPSTGAYGYTF. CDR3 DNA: TGTGCCAGCAGCCCTAGTACAGGGGCCTATGGCTACACCTTC.

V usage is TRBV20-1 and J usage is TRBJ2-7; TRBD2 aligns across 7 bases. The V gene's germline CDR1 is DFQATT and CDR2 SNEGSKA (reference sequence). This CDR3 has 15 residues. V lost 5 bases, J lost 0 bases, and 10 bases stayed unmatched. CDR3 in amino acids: CSADHPSGGSYEQYF. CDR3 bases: TGCAGTGCTGACCATCCTAGCGGAGGCTCCTACGAGCAGTACTTC.

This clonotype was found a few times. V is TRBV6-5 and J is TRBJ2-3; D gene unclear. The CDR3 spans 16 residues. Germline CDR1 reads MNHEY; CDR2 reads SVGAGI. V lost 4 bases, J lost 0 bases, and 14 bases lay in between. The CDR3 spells CASSSYPRSSTDTQYF. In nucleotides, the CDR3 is TGTGCCAGCAGTTCCTACCCGCGTAGCAGCACAGATACGCAGTATTTT.